Ten or more counts support the clone carrying this T cell receptor (beta chain). The data were obtained in a study of breast tumors, draining lymph nodes, adjacent tissues. Axillary draining lymph nodes of breast cancer patients supplied the node samples. TCRdb re-called the multiplex PCR reads with MiXCR, one entry per CDR3 protein. Among some 170,000 distinct CDR3 sequences listed, roughly a third were seen once. Trimming at V came to 5 bases and at J to 2 bases, leaving 7 bases not matched to a gene. Germline-derived CDR1 and CDR2 are MDHEN and SYDVKM. CDR3 length: 15 amino acids. The chain employs TRBV28 and TRBJ2-7; 9 bases line up with TRBD1. Sample: axillary lymph node tissue. The clonotype originates from a female donor with breast cancer. Some clones in this sample may be carry-over from other donors' samples. The CDR3 coding sequence is TGTGCCAGCAGTCACATCCGGGACAGGGCCTACGAGCAGTACTTC. Translation gives CASSHIRDRAYEQYF.